This TCR beta chain is drawn from a study of blood T cell repertoires in COVID-19 (TCRdb year 2020). Notes on the research overall: Samples covering the acute and convalescent phases of COVID-19 were provided by collaborators in the United States, Italy and Spain. The material from the prospective study consisted of cDNA or gDNA derived from T cells, B-cell-depleted T cells, or PBMCs. Subjects who had been exposed to COVID-19, were actively infected with it, or had recovered from it provided the deeply sampled blood TCRbeta repertoires that made up the dataset. A freely available public database, intended as a resource for researchers studying the immune response to SARS-CoV-2, is where the repertoires were released. The samples were drawn from two sources: the first 160 participants of the ongoing ImmuneRACE study, and 950 to 1,500 subjects contributed by 6 global collaborators. The sample metadata nearly always contained a de-identified subject ID, COVID-19 status, age in years and sex. HLA class I and class II types, where available, came from metadata supplied by the sample provider rather than from assay-based typing.

Study-wide findings and limitations: The quantity of clinical and demographic metadata differed by source and by participant and was supplied without curation.

Points on this clone: There is no known antigen for this receptor. Per-base quality was not reported, and no clone a single base away is much larger than it.

Participants in the prospective study were aged about 18 to 95 years, lived in 24 United States geographic areas, and enrolled through a virtual design. Cohort assignment in the prospective study relied on participant-reported clinical history from a screening survey and a study questionnaire. For ImmuneRACE Cohort 3, a participant was defined as recovered based on two consecutive negative NP/OP PCR tests, clearance by a healthcare professional, or resolution of symptoms. In the prospective study, whole blood, serum and a nasopharyngeal or oropharyngeal swab were collected from each participant by mobile phlebotomists. Prospective study participants could optionally give additional blood draws and questionnaires over an approximately two-month period. Prospective study blood samples were shipped either frozen or at room temperature before DNA extraction. The CDR3 holds 14 amino acids from the cysteine to the phenylalanine. Only CDR3 DNA is held: 42 bases, read in frame from base 1. Cut back by 2 bases and 0 bases, the V and J ends lie 5 bases apart. For CDR1 and CDR2, the germline V gene (reference sequence) lists SGHNT and YYREEE.

The immunoSEQ Assay, a bias-controlled multiplex PCR, was used to amplify TCRbeta CDR3 regions from genomic DNA. As for the authors' bioinformatics: Within the assay, amplification of reference gene primers was used to estimate how many nucleated cells each sample contained. To quantify the absolute abundance of each unique TCRbeta CDR3 rearrangement, sequence reads were collapsed and filtered. For each sample, productive Simpson clonality was calculated as the square root of Simpson's diversity index over productive rearrangements. What TCRdb holds here is the immuneACCESS table cut down to in-frame rearrangements. Part of the clones is not present; checked against another copy, under half of the missing clones reflect an unresolved V gene, and the others are unexplained. V, J and clone size reflect that table, while D and trimming were determined from the DNA. The sample yields fewer than 350,000 clones; approximately 88% were counted once. The top ten hold approximately 5.5% of the sample.

Sequenced input: PBMCs or T cells enriched from blood (not recorded which). The chain joins TRBV5-4 to TRBJ1-4; the D gene cannot be resolved reliably. This sequence originates from a man aged 55 to 70 who had recovered from COVID-19. CDR3 sequence: CASSFGTTNEKLFF. In nucleotide form, the sequence is TGTGCCAGCAGCTTCGGGACAACTAATGAAAAACTGTTTTTT. Reference TRBV5-4 and TRBJ1-4 genes cover what lies past the CDR3, so the full variable domain is ETGVTQSPTHLIKTRGQQVTLRCSSQSGHNTVSWYQQALGQGPQFIFQYYREEENGRGNFPPRFSGLQFPNYSSELNVNALELDDSALYLCASSFGTTNEKLFFGSGTQLSVL.